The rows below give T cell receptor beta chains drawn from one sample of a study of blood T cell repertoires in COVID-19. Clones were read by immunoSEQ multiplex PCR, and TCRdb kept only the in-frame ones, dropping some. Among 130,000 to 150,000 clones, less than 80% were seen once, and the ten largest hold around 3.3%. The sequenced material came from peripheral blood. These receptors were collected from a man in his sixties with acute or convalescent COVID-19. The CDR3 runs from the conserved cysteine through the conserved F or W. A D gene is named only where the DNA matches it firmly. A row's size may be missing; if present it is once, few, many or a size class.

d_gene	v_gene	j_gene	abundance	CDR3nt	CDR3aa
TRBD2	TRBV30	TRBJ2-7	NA	TGTGCCTGGAGTGGAAGGACTAGGTACGAGCAGTACTTC	CAWSGRTRYEQYF
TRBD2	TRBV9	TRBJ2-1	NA	TGTGCCAGCAGCGTAGGGCCTAGCGGGGCTGGGAGCTCCTACAATGAGCAGTTCTTC	CASSVGPSGAGSSYNEQFF
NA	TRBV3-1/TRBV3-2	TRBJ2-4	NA	TGTGCCAGCAGCCTCCGACAGTCCAAAAACATTCAGTACTTC	CASSLRQSKNIQYF
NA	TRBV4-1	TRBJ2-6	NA	TGCGCCAGCAGCCAAGATTCCTGGGCCAACGTCCTGACTTTC	CASSQDSWANVLTF
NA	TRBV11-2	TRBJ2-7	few	TGTGCCAGCAGCTTAATTGGAGTCTACGAGCAGTACTTC	CASSLIGVYEQYF
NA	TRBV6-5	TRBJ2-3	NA	TGTGCCAGCACCCAGACAGGCAGCACAGATACGCAGTATTTT	CASTQTGSTDTQYF
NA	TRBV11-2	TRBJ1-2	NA	TGTGCCAGCAGCTTAGAGAGGGCCTACTATGGCTACACCTTC	CASSLERAYYGYTF
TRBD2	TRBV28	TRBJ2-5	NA	TGTGCCAGCCTGGAAGCGGGGCAAGAGACCCAGTACTTC	CASLEAGQETQYF
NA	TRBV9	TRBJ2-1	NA	TGTGCCAGCAGCGTACGTAGTGACAATGAGCAGTTCTTC	CASSVRSDNEQFF
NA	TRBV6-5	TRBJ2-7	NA	TGTGCCAGCCCGAGGGACACCTCATCCTTCTACGAGCAGTACTTC	CASPRDTSSFYEQYF
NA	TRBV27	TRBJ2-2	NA	TGTGCCAGCCGTCCTTCCGGCACCGGGGAGCTGTTTTTT	CASRPSGTGELFF
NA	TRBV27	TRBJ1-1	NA	TGTGCCAGCAGTGCCGGGTGGAACACTGAAGCTTTCTTT	CASSAGWNTEAFF
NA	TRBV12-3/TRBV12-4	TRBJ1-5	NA	TGTGCCAGCAGTTTCACGGGCAATCAGCCCCAGCATTTT	CASSFTGNQPQHF
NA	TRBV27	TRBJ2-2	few	TGTGCCAGCAGTCCCCTCGGAGGACCGAACACCGGGGAGCTGTTTTTT	CASSPLGGPNTGELFF
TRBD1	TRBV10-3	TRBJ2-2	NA	TGTGCCATCAGCTTGGGACAGTCCGCGAACACCGGGGAGCTGTTTTTT	CAISLGQSANTGELFF